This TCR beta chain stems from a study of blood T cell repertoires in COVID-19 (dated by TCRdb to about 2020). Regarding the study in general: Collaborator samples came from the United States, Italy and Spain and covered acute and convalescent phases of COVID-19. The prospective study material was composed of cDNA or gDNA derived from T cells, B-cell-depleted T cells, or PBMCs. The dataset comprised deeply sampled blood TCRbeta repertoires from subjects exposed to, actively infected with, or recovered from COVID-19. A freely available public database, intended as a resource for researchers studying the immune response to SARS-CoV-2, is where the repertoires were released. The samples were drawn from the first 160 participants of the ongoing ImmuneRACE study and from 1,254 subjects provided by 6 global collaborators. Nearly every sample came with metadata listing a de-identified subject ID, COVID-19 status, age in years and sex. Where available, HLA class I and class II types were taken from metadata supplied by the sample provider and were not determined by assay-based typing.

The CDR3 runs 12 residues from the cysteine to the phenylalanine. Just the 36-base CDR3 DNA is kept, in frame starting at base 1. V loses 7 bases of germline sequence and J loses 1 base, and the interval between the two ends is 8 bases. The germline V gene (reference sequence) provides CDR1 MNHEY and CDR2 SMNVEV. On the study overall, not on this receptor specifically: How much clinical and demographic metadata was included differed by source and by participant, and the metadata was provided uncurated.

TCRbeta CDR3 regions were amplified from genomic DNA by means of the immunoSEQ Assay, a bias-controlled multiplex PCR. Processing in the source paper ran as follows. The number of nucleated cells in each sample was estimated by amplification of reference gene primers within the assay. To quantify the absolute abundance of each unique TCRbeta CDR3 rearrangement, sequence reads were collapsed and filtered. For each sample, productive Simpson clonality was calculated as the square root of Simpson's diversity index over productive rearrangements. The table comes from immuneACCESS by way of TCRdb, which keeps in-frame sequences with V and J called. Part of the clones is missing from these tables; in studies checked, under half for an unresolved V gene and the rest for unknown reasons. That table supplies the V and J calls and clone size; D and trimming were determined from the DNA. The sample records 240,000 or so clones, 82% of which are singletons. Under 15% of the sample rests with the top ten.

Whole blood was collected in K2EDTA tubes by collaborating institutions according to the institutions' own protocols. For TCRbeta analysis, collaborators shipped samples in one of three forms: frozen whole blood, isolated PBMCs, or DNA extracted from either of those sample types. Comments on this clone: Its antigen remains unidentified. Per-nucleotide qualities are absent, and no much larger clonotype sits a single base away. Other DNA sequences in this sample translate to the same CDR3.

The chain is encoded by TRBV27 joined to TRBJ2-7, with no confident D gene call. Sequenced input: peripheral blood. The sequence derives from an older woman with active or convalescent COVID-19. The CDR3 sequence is CASKTGSYEQYF. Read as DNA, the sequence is TGTGCCAGCAAAACCGGGTCCTACGAGCAGTACTTC.